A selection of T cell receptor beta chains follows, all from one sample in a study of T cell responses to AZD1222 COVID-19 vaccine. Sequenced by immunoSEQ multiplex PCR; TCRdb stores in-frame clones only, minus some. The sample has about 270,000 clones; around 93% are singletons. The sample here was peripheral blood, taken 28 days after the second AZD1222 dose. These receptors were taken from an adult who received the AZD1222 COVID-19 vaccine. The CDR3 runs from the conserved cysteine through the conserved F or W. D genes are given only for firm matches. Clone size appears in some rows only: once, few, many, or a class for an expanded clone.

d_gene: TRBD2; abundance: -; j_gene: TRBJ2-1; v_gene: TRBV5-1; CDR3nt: TGCGCCAGCAGCCCGGGGGGGCTTGACAATGAGCAGTTCTTC; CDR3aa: CASSPGGLDNEQFF
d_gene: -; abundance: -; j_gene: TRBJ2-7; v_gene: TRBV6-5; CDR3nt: TGTGCCACCGACCGATTCTCCTACGAGCAGTACTTC; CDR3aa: CATDRFSYEQYF
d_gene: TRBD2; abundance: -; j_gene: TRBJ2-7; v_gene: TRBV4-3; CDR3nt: TGCGCCAGCAGTTATCTGACCGCTAGCGGACGATCCTACGAGCAGTACTTC; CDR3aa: CASSYLTASGRSYEQYF
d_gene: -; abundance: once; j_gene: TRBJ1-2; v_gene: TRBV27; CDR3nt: TGTGCCAGGAGAACGAATTGTGGCTACACCTTC; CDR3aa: CARRTNCGYTF
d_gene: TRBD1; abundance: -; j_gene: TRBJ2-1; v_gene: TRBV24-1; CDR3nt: TGTGCCACCAGTGGCTTTACCGGGACAGACTACAATGAGCAGTTCTTC; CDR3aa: CATSGFTGTDYNEQFF
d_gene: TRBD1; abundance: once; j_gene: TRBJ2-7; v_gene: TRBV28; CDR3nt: TGTGCCAGCAGTTCAGGGGGCTTCTACGAGCAGTACTTC; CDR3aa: CASSSGGFYEQYF
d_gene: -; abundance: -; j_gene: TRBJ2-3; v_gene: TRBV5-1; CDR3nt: TGCGCCAGCAGCTTAAACCTAGTTGGAACAGATACGCAGTATTTT; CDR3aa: CASSLNLVGTDTQYF
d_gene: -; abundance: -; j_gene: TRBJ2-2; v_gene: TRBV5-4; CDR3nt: TGTGCCAGCAGCTTGGATCGGGGGTTGGGCACCGGGGAGCTGTTTTTT; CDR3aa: CASSLDRGLGTGELFF
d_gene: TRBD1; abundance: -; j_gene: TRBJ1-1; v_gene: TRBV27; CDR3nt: TGTGCCAGCAGTCCGTGGGACAGGGAGAACACTGAAGCTTTCTTT; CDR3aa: CASSPWDRENTEAFF
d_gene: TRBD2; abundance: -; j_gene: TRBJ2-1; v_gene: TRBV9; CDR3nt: TGTGCCAGCAGCGTAGGAGGTAGCGGGGGAACCTACAATGAGCAGTTCTTC; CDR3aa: CASSVGGSGGTYNEQFF
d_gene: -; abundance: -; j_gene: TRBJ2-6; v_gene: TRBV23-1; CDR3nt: TGCGCCAGCAGTCAATCGCGCCAGGTAGATGGGGCCAACGTCCTGACTTTC; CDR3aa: CASSQSRQVDGANVLTF
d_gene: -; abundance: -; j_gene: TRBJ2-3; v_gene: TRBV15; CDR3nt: TGTGCCACGTCCGCTGGGGGACACACAGATACGCAGTATTTT; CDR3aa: CATSAGGHTDTQYF
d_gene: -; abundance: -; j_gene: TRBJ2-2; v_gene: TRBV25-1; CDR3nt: TGTGCCAGCGCTCAGGTCACCGGGGAGCTGTTTTTT; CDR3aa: CASAQVTGELFF
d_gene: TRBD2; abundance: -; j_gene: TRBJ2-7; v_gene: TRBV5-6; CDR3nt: TGTGCCAGCAGCAGGAGACTAGCGGGGGCCCCCTACGAGCAGTACTTC; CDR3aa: CASSRRLAGAPYEQYF
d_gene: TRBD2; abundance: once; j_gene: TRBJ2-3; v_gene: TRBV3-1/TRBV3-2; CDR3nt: TGTGCCAGCAGCCAAGGGCTAGCGGGGTCAGATACGCAGTATTTT; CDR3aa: CASSQGLAGSDTQYF
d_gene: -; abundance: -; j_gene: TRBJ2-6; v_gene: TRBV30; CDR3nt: TGTGCCTGGAGTAGACCAGGGTTGTCGGGGGCCAACGTCCTGACTTTC; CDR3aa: CAWSRPGLSGANVLTF
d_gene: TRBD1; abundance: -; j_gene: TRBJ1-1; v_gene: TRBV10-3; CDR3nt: TGTGCCATCAGTCGGTCAAGGACAGGGGGCGGTTTGACTGAAGCTTTCTTT; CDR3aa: CAISRSRTGGGLTEAFF
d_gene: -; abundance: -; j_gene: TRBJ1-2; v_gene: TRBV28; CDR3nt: TGTGCCAGCAATGGAAATCTCTGGGGCGGCTACACCTTC; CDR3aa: CASNGNLWGGYTF
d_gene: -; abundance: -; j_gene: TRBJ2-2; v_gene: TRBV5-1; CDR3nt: TGCGCCAGCAGCTTGGGGCAGGGGAACACCGGGGAGCTGTTTTTT; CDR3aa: CASSLGQGNTGELFF
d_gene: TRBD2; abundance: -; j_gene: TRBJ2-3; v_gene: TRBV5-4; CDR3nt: TGTGCCAGCAGCCTCCGACTAGCGGGGGGTAGCACAGATACGCAGTATTTT; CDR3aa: CASSLRLAGGSTDTQYF
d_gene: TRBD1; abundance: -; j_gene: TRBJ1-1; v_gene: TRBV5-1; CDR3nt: TGCGCCAGCAGCCCCTGGGACAGGGGTAAAAACACTGAAGCTTTCTTT; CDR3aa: CASSPWDRGKNTEAFF
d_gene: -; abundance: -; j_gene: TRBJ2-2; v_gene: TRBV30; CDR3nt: TGTGCCCTTAACTCAAGAGTTTCCACCGGGGAGCTGTTTTTT; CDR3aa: CALNSRVSTGELFF
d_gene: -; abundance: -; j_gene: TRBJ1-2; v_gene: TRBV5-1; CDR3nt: TGCGCCAGCAGCCCGGGACGTTCCGACTATGGCTACACCTTC; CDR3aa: CASSPGRSDYGYTF
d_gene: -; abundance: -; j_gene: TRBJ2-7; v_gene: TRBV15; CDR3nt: TGTGCCACCAGCAGAGATAGGTCTGGCGCCTACGAGCAGTACTTC; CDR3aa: CATSRDRSGAYEQYF
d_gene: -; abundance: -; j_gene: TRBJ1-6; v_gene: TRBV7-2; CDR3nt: TGTGCCAGCAGCTTAGTCTCGACAGGAAGGAATTCACCCCTCCACTTT; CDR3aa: CASSLVSTGRNSPLHF
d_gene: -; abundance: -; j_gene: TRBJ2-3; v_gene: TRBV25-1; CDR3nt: TGTGCCAGCAGTGAATATCGCGGGACAGATACGCAGTATTTT; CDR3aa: CASSEYRGTDTQYF
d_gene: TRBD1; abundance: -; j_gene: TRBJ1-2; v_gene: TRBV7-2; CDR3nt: TGTGCCAGCAGCAAATACAGGGGACAAGCTTATGGCTACACCTTC; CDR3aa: CASSKYRGQAYGYTF
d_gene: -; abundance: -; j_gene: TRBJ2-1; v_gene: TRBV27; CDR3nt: TGTGCCAGCAGTCCCCCGGGCCTTAGGCAACTCTTC; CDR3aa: CASSPPGLRQLF
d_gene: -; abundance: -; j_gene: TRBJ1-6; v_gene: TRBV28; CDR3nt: TGTGCCAGCAGTTCCTTGGGGGGTGAACAGCTAAATTCACCCCTCCACTTT; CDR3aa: CASSSLGGEQLNSPLHF
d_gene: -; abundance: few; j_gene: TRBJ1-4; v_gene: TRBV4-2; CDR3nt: TGTGCCAGCAGCCCTAGGGGGAAGGATGAAAAACTGTTTTTT; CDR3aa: CASSPRGKDEKLFF
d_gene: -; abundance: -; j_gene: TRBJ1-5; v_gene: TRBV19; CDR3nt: TGTGCCAGTAGCCCGGCCTATAGCAATCAGCCCCAGCATTTT; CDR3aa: CASSPAYSNQPQHF
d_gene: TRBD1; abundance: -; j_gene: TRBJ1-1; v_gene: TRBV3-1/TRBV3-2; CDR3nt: TGTGCCAGCAGCCAGGGCTACCCGGCAGGGGGAATCACTGAAGCTTTCTTT; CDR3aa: CASSQGYPAGGITEAFF
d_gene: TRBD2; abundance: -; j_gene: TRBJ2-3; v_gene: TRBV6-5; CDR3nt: TGTGCCAGCAGTTACCCGGGGGGGGAAATAACAGATACGCAGTATTTT; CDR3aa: CASSYPGGEITDTQYF
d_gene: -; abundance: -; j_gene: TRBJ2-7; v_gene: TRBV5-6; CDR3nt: TGTGCCAGCAGCAAGACAGGGGAGGGCTACGAGCAGTACTTC; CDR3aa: CASSKTGEGYEQYF
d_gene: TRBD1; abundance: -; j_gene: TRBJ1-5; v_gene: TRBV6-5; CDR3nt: TGTGCCAGCAGTCGGGACAGGGAGTTCGATCAGCCCCAGCATTTT; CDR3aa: CASSRDREFDQPQHF
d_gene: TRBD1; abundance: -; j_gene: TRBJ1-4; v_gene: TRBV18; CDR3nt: TGTGCCAGCTCACCCGGGACAGGGGGCGAGAAACTGTTTTTT; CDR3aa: CASSPGTGGEKLFF
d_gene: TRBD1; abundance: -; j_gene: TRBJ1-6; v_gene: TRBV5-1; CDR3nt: TGCGCCAGCAGCTGGGGGGACAGTAATTCACCCCTCCACTTT; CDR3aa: CASSWGDSNSPLHF
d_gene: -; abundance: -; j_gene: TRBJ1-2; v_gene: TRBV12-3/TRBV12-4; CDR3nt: TGTGCCAGCGGCCCTCCGGGCTACACCTTC; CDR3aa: CASGPPGYTF
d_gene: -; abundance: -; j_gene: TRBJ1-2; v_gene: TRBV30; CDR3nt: TGTGCCTGGAGCCCGCCTATTGGCTACACCTTC; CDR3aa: CAWSPPIGYTF
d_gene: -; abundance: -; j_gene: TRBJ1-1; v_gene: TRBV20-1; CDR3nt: TGCAGTGTCCAAGGGAACGAAGCTTTCTTT; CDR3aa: CSVQGNEAFF
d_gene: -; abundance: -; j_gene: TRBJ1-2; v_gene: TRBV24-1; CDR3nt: TGTGCCACCAGTGATCCCGACACCGGAGGTTGCACCTTC; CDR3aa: CATSDPDTGGCTF
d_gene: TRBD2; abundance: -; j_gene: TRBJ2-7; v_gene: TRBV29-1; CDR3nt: TGCAGCGTTGAGCGGACTAGCGGGAGGCCGAACGAGCAGTACTTC; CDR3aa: CSVERTSGRPNEQYF
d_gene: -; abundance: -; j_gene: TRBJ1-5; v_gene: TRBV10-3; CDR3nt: TGTGCCATCAGTGAGTCCAGGGACTTTCAGCCCCAGCATTTT; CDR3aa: CAISESRDFQPQHF
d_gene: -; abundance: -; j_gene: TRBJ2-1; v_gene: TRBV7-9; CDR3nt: TGTGCCAGCAGGGGTCCGGGGCAGAATGAGCAGTTCTTC; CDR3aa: CASRGPGQNEQFF
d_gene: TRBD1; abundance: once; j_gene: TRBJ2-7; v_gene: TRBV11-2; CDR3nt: TGTGCCAGCAGCTTAGGGCAGGGGGCATCCTTC; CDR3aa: CASSLGQGASF
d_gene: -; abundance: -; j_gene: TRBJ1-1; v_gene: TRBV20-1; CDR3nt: TGCAGTGCTAGAGATCCGCCTGAAGCTTTCTTT; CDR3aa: CSARDPPEAFF
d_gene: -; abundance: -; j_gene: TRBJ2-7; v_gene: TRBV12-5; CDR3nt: TGTGCTACTTGTGGGAGGAGGGGCGCGGTCAACTACGAGCAGTACTTC; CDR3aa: CATCGRRGAVNYEQYF
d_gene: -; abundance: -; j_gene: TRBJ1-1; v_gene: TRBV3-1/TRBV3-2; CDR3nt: TGTGCCAGCAGCCAAGACGGGGTGCAGAACACTGAAGCTTTCTTT; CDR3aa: CASSQDGVQNTEAFF
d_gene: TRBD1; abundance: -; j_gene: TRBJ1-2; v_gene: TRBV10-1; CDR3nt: TGCGCCAGCAGTCCTGACAGGGGAGGCGGCTACACCTTC; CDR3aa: CASSPDRGGGYTF
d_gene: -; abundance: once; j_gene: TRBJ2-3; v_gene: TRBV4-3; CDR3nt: TGCGCCAGCAGCCAAGATCGGGGAGATACGCAGTATTTT; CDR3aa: CASSQDRGDTQYF
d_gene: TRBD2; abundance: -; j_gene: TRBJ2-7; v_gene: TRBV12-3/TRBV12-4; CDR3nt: TGTGCCAGCATCTTAGCGGGGACCTACGAGCAGTACTTC; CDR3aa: CASILAGTYEQYF
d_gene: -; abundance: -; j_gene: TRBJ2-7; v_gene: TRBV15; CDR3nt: TGTGCCACCAGCAGAGAGGGCATACACTACGAGCAGTACTTC; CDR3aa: CATSREGIHYEQYF
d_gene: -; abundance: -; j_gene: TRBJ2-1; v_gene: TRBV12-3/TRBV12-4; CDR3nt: TGTGCCAGCAGGAACGGGGCTTACAATGAGCAGTTCTTC; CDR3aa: CASRNGAYNEQFF